Listed below are T cell receptor beta chains from one sample, sequenced in a study of T cell changes during pregnancy in multiple sclerosis. Sequencing used immunoSEQ multiplex PCR; TCRdb keeps in-frame clones, though not all of them. The sample has approximately 43,000 clones, around four fifths seen once. The specimen comprised CD4+ T cells from peripheral blood mononuclear cells, sampled before pregnancy. The receptors come from a female donor with multiple sclerosis, enrolled in a pregnancy study. The CDR3 runs from the conserved cysteine through the conserved F or W. A D gene is named only where the DNA matches it firmly. A clone size is listed for some rows: how often the clone was seen (once, few, many), or a class if it is expanded.

TGTGCCAGCAGTTTATCTACCGGGACAGGGGGAACTAATGAAAAACTGTTTTTT,CASSLSTGTGGTNEKLFF,18,TRBD1,TRBV27,few,TRBJ1-4
TGTGCCTGGAGCGTTGGGGCCCTCGGCAATCAGCCCCAGCATTTT,CAWSVGALGNQPQHF,15,-,TRBV30,few,TRBJ1-5
TGTGCCAGCAGTTCCCCTGGAGGGTCGGGAAACACCATATATTTT,CASSSPGGSGNTIYF,15,-,TRBV28,-,TRBJ1-3
TGTGCCAGCGCCAGGGGGTGGGGGTCCGGGGAGCTGTTTTTT,CASARGWGSGELFF,14,TRBD1,TRBV6-6,-,TRBJ2-2
TGTGCCAGCAGCGTACCGGGACACCTAGGAGAGCTGTTTTTT,CASSVPGHLGELFF,14,-,TRBV5-6,-,TRBJ2-2
TGTGCCAGCACCCGAACAGGGGAAGCTGGCTACACCTTC,CASTRTGEAGYTF,13,TRBD1,TRBV28,-,TRBJ1-2
TGTGCCAGCAGCCCCGTTGGGCGTTTAAGCTCCTACGAGCAGTACTTC,CASSPVGRLSSYEQYF,16,-,TRBV11-2,-,TRBJ2-7
TGTGCCAGCAGTTCCAGGACAGGGAACACTGAAGCTTTCTTT,CASSSRTGNTEAFF,14,TRBD1,TRBV27,-,TRBJ1-1
TGTGCCAGCAGGCCTCAGGATCCCCAGCCCCAGCATTTT,CASRPQDPQPQHF,13,-,TRBV6-1,-,TRBJ1-5
TGTGCCAGCAGCGTACAGGGATTCGAGCAGTTCTTC,CASSVQGFEQFF,12,-,TRBV7-2,once,TRBJ2-1
TGTGCCAGCAGCGTAAGGACAGGGAATGAAAAACTGTTTTTT,CASSVRTGNEKLFF,14,TRBD1,TRBV7-9,-,TRBJ1-4
TGTGCCAGCAGTGCTGAGAGATCCTCGGGCACAGATACGCAGTATTTT,CASSAERSSGTDTQYF,16,-,TRBV6-1,-,TRBJ2-3
TGTGCCAGCAGCCTCGCGGGGACAGGGTACCAAGAGACCCAGTACTTC,CASSLAGTGYQETQYF,16,TRBD1,TRBV2,-,TRBJ2-5
TGTGCCAGTAGCCAACGACAGGAATATGGCTACACCTTC,CASSQRQEYGYTF,13,-,TRBV19,-,TRBJ1-2
TGTGCCAGTAGTATAGATAGGGGACAGAATCAGCCCCAGCATTTT,CASSIDRGQNQPQHF,15,TRBD1,TRBV19,-,TRBJ1-5
TGTGCCTGGAGAAAAGCAGGGATAGCATATGGCTACACCTTC,CAWRKAGIAYGYTF,14,-,TRBV30,-,TRBJ1-2
TGTGCCAGCACTAAACGGACAGGGGTGGCTCCCCAGCATTTT,CASTKRTGVAPQHF,14,TRBD1,TRBV28,-,TRBJ1-5
TGTGCCAGCAGTTACTCGTCGGGACTAGCGGGCTCCGAGCAGTACTTC,CASSYSSGLAGSEQYF,16,TRBD2,TRBV6-5,-,TRBJ2-7
TGTGCCAGCACTCGGACAGGGAACTACGAGCAGTACTTC,CASTRTGNYEQYF,13,TRBD1,TRBV25-1,few,TRBJ2-7
TGTGCCAGCAGTGAAGTAGGCGGGGGGGCTACAGATACGCAGTATTTT,CASSEVGGGATDTQYF,16,TRBD2,TRBV6-1,-,TRBJ2-3
TGTGCCAGTAGTATCCCCCTCCTAGCGGGGTCTTCCAATGAGCAGTTCTTC,CASSIPLLAGSSNEQFF,17,TRBD2,TRBV19,-,TRBJ2-1
TGCAGCGGGCAGGGGTACCAAGAGACCCAGTACTTC,CSGQGYQETQYF,12,-,TRBV29-1,-,TRBJ2-5
TGCAGCGTTGAACCGGGGTTCGGCCATAAGGAATATGGCTACACCTTC,CSVEPGFGHKEYGYTF,16,-,TRBV29-1,-,TRBJ1-2
TGTGCCTGGAGGGGGGACAGGGGGCACTCTGAAGCTTTCTTT,CAWRGDRGHSEAFF,14,TRBD1,TRBV30,-,TRBJ1-1